This T cell receptor (beta chain) is from a study of blood T cell repertoires in COVID-19. Background on the study: T cells, B-cell-depleted T cells, or PBMCs provided the cDNA or gDNA that served as material.

Germline CDR1 reads SGHAT; CDR2 reads FQNNGV. The CDR3 totals 11 residues. Trimming shortened V by 5 bases and J by 12 bases, and 11 bases separated the two germline ends. Assay: immunoSEQ multiplex PCR; the TCRdb copy retains only in-frame clones and omits some. This sample yields about 39,000 clones, of which about 87% are seen a single time; less than 25% belongs to the top ten. The TCR sequence derives from a man in his fifties or sixties with active or convalescent COVID-19. The chain is built from TRBV11-2 and TRBJ2-1, with D possibly TRBD1 on 5 matching bases. The material sequenced was peripheral blood. In DNA form, the CDR3 reads TGTGCCAGCAGCCTCGGACATATGCAGTTCTTC. It specifies CASSLGHMQFF.